The TCR beta chain under discussion was sequenced for a study of human T cells and chemical hapten exposure. Study-wide background: Small discrepancies in pooled library volume mainly accounted for the varying TCR yields per sample.

This clonotype appeared many times. Antigen unknown. The authors' processing: With a range of about 23,224 to 750,000, the median per sample was 95,638 TCRs. TCRdb used MiXCR to reprocess the RACE reads, holding one entry per CDR3 protein. V and J calls and clone size were set by TCRdb, not the authors. The sample includes roughly 49,000 distinct CDR3 sequences, approximately 4.5% seen only once; the top ten take approximately 1.7%. Study-wide results and caveats: Following DPC sensitization, TCRs present above 1 in 1000 frequency showed no change.

Noted time point: healthy volunteer bleed at 2 weeks. Researchers extracted total RNA from unfractionated whole blood. Germline V gives CDR1 SGHRS, CDR2 YFSETQ. Deletions cut 4 bases from V and 2 bases from J, with 14 bases between. This CDR3 is 15 amino acids long. The chain is built from TRBV5-1 and TRBJ2-3; D possibly corresponds to TRBD1 (5 bases). Sequencing was performed on whole blood. This receptor was obtained from a female donor in good health. Some clones in this sample may be carry-over from other donors' samples. The CDR3 DNA is TGCGCCAGCAGCCCCCCCCGACAGTCCACAGATACGCAGTATTTT. This codes for CASSPPRQSTDTQYF.